This T cell receptor beta chain was retrieved from a study of OX40 agonist ivuxolimab in advanced cancers. Per the germline V gene, CDR1 is LNHDA and CDR2 is SQIVND (reference sequence). There are 13 residues in the CDR3. V shed 2 bases and J shed 5 bases, with 9 bases lying between them. Using immunoSEQ multiplex PCR, the repertoire was profiled, and TCRdb retains in-frame clones only, with some absent. The sample carries some 59,000 clones, around 89% recorded once. The receptor comes from an adult with an advanced solid tumor such as melanoma, head and neck, liver or kidney cancer. Sequencing was performed on CD4+ or CD8+ T cells sorted from blood, taken in a trial of the OX40 agonist ivuxolimab. V usage is TRBV19 and J usage is TRBJ1-2; unclear D gene. The CDR3 loop reads CASSIKIRYGYTF. The CDR3 nucleotides read TGTGCCAGTAGTATAAAAATCCGATATGGCTACACCTTC.